The clone carrying this TCR beta chain was found a few times. Expressed TCRB transcripts were sequenced because the entire RNA isolate underwent reverse transcription. Some clones are missing from TCRdb's copy, which holds only in-frame ones; the method was immunoSEQ multiplex PCR. Of 240,000 or so clones in the sample, 25% to 30% were seen once. The data are from a study of beta chain features in type 1 diabetes. Per germline, CDR1 MGHDK and CDR2 SYGVNS. Trimming removed 1 base from V and 6 bases from J, with 16 bases in between. CDR3 length: 15 amino acids. This rearrangement joins TRBV25-1 to TRBJ2-7; D perhaps matches TRBD2 (6 bases). The TCR was taken from a young man in good health. Sequencing was done on a sample of central memory CD4+ T cells from blood. In DNA, the CDR3 is TGTGCCAGCAGTGAATTTGGAGGGAGAGGGGCCGAGCAGTACTTC. Protein sequence: CASSEFGGRGAEQYF.